Below are 32 T cell receptor beta chains sequenced from a single sample in a study of T cells after yellow fever vaccination. TCRdb ran MiXCR on the 5' RACE reads and lists one entry per CDR3 protein. The table records some 500,000 distinct CDR3 sequences, about 14% of them present only once. The sample consisted of PBMCs, taken on the day of the yellow fever booster vaccination. The receptor source for this set is a man under 40 who received the YFV17D yellow fever vaccine.

The chain combines TRBV12-5 with TRBJ2-1; 10 positions agree with TRBD2. The CDR3 has 18 residues. With V trimmed by 4 bases and J by 0 bases, 9 bases remained unmatched. The germline gives CDR1 LGHNT, CDR2 FRNRAP. The CDR3 here is CASGSTPLAGASYNEQFF. In DNA, the CDR3 is TGTGCTAGTGGTTCAACCCCGCTAGCGGGAGCCTCCTACAATGAGCAGTTCTTC.

The rearrangement uses TRBV7-9 and TRBJ1-6; D might be TRBD1 (6 bases). Germline V lookup: CDR1 SEHNR, CDR2 FQNEAQ (reference sequence). Trimming shortened V by 1 base and J by 8 bases, and 12 bases separated the two germline ends. The CDR3 extends over 15 amino acids. For the CDR3, the DNA is TGTGCCAGCAGCTTAGAACAGGGATCCTATTCACCCCTCCACTTT. It encodes CASSLEQGSYSPLHF.

The V gene is TRBV20-1, the J gene TRBJ1-5; tentatively, D is TRBD1 (5 bases). The V end lost 0 bases, the J end lost 3 bases, and 9 bases lay between the germline ends. The CDR3 is 14 residues long. Germline CDR1 and CDR2: DFQATT and SNEGSKA (reference sequence). CDR3 DNA sequence: TGCAGTGCTAGAGATCGGGGCCCCAATCAGCCCCAGCATTTT. Translation gives CSARDRGPNQPQHF.

J is TRBJ1-1 and V is TRBV14; no clear D. V shed 4 bases and J shed 9 bases, with 15 bases lying between them. The CDR3 is 13 amino acids. CDR1 is SGHDN and CDR2 is FVKESK in the germline V gene. The CDR3 loop reads CASSPRDTNKAFF. CDR3 bases: TGTGCCAGCAGCCCTCGAGACACCAATAAAGCTTTCTTT. Supplemented by reference TRBV14 and TRBJ1-1, the full variable domain reads EAGVTQFPSHSVIEKGQTVTLRCDPISGHDNLYWYRRVMGKEIKFLLHFVKESKQDESGMPNNRFLAERTGGTYSTLKVQPAELEDSGVYFCASSPRDTNKAFFGQGTRLTVV.

CDR3 loop: CASSLGGMGPDTQYF. Here the CDR3 DNA reads TGTGCCAGCAGTTTAGGCGGGATGGGTCCAGATACGCAGTATTTT. This chain uses TRBV12-3 or TRBV12-4 with TRBJ2-3, with a weak D call TRBD2 (6 bases). V was pared by 1 base and J by 4 bases, with 12 bases between. This CDR3 has 15 residues.

V usage is TRBV7-2 and J usage is TRBJ2-1; 7 nucleotides line up with TRBD2. Trimming at V came to 5 bases and at J to 8 bases, leaving 15 bases not matched to a gene. Germline V gene lookup returns CDR1 SGHTA and CDR2 FQGNSA. This CDR3 has 16 residues. Here the CDR3 DNA reads TGTGCCAGCAGCCTCCCTGATGCACGGGAGGAGCATGAGCAGTTCTTC. Its translation is CASSLPDAREEHEQFF.

In its sample, this clonotype was seen many times. V usage is TRBV4-3 and J usage is TRBJ2-7; the D gene is possibly TRBD2 (6 bases). This CDR3 region has 17 residues. With 3 bases removed from V and 3 bases from J, the gap between germline ends came to 21 bases. Germline CDR1 LGHNA, CDR2 YSLEER. CDR3 loop: CASSQDVYSGKHYEQYF. In nucleotides, the CDR3 is TGCGCCAGCAGCCAGGACGTCTATAGCGGTAAACACTACGAGCAGTACTTC.

The chain has TRBV19 and TRBJ2-1, with a possible D match to TRBD2 (5 bases). Germline V gene lookup returns CDR1 LNHDA and CDR2 SQIVND (reference sequence). V lost 3 bases and J lost 0, with 15 bases in between. The CDR3 loop spans 17 amino acids. The CDR3 sequence: CASSIKNGESSYNEQFF. The CDR3 coding sequence is TGTGCCAGTAGTATTAAAAACGGGGAGAGCTCCTACAATGAGCAGTTCTTC.

The chain employs TRBV12-3 or TRBV12-4 and TRBJ2-2; 8 bases map to TRBD2. The CDR3 is 15 amino acids. V lost 6 bases and J lost 3; bases outside the gene matches: 6. The chain's CDR3 is CASRGGGTYTGELFF. In nucleotides, the CDR3 is TGTGCCAGCAGGGGCGGGGGGACCTACACCGGGGAGCTGTTTTTT.

This clonotype came up a few times. V is TRBV7-6 and J is TRBJ2-1; D perhaps matches TRBD1 (6 bases). CDR1 and CDR2 from the germline V gene are SGHVS and FNYEAQ. The CDR3 has 16 residues. V lost 5 bases and J lost 5, with 19 bases in between. In DNA form, the CDR3 reads TGTGCCAGCAGCACTACAGGGCCCTTGGGTAACAATGAGCAGTTCTTC. Translating gives CASSTTGPLGNNEQFF. Full variable domain (remainder filled in from reference TRBV7-6 and TRBJ2-1): GAGVSQSPRYKVTKRGQDVALRCDPISGHVSLYWYRQALGQGPEFLTYFNYEAQQDKSGLPNDRFSAERPEGSISTLTIQRTEQRDSAMYRCASSTTGPLGNNEQFFGPGTRLTVL.

CDR3 coding DNA: TGTGCCAGCAGCTTAGAGTTTAGCCGCACCAGCTCCTACAATGAGCAGTTCTTC. Protein sequence: CASSLEFSRTSSYNEQFF. V is TRBV11-2 and J is TRBJ2-1; D is unclear. Trimming took 0 bases from V and 0 from J, leaving 15 bases between them. The CDR3 loop spans 18 amino acids. CDR1 and CDR2 (germline): SGHAT, FQNNGV.

This clonotype appeared a few times. The chain couples TRBV14 to TRBJ2-1; D might be TRBD2 (5 bases). Deletions cut 1 base from V and 3 bases from J, with 10 bases between. CDR1 SGHDN and CDR2 FVKESK come from the germline V gene. The CDR3 is 15 residues long. The CDR3 spells CASSQGAADYNEQFF. In DNA, the CDR3 is TGTGCCAGCAGCCAAGGTGCAGCGGACTACAATGAGCAGTTCTTC.

This chain links TRBV4-2 with TRBJ1-4; tentative D call: TRBD1 (5 bases). This CDR3 comprises 17 residues. The germline gives CDR1 LGHNA, CDR2 YNFKEQ. Between the trimmed V and J ends, which lost 0 bases and 4 bases, there was a span of 15 bases. CDR3 residues: CASSQDPRGSHNEKLFF. Here the CDR3 DNA reads TGTGCCAGCAGCCAAGACCCAAGGGGAAGTCATAATGAAAAACTGTTTTTT.

This clonotype has a handful of counts. The V call is TRBV7-9, the J call TRBJ2-2; TRBD2 matches 8 bases. The CDR3 is made up of 15 amino acids. V shed 4 bases, J shed 6 bases, and the junction held 7 bases outside the gene matches. Germline values: CDR1 SEHNR, CDR2 FQNEAQ (reference sequence). The CDR3 region has the DNA TGTGCCAGCAGCTATGCTCGGACTAGCCCCGGGGAGCTGTTTTTT. It translates to CASSYARTSPGELFF.

This clonotype was counted between two and nine times. The chain employs TRBV10-3 and TRBJ1-6, with a possible D match to TRBD1 (5 bases). V lost 0 bases to trimming and J lost 10 bases, with 13 bases between them. Germline assignment: CDR1 ENHRY and CDR2 SYGVKD. The CDR3 loop spans 15 amino acids. In DNA form, the CDR3 reads TGTGCCATCAGTGAGTCGTTGAGGGACGGGTCACCCCTCCACTTT. Its protein product is CAISESLRDGSPLHF.

The chain couples TRBV4-2 to TRBJ2-7; 9 bases agree with TRBD1. The CDR3 is 16 residues long. CDR1 is LGHNA, CDR2 YNFKEQ, per germline. V was pared by 0 bases and J by 2 bases, with 5 bases of the junction left unmatched. CDR3 DNA: TGTGCCAGCAGCCAAGAGCTCGGGACAGGGACCTACGAGCAGTACTTC. Encoded protein: CASSQELGTGTYEQYF.

The gene calls are TRBV4-3 and TRBJ2-1; 13 nucleotides match TRBD2. The germline V gene has CDR1 LGHNA and CDR2 YSLEER. Losses at the gene ends were 4 bases for V and 0 bases for J; bases not matched to a gene: 9. CDR3 size: 19 residues. The CDR3 here is CASSRGGLAGVSSYNEQFF. As DNA, the CDR3 is TGCGCCAGCAGCCGAGGAGGACTAGCGGGAGTTTCCTCCTACAATGAGCAGTTCTTC.

This chain connects TRBV29-1 to TRBJ2-3; 10 bases match TRBD1. CDR1 SQVTM and CDR2 ANQGSEA come from the germline V gene. The CDR3 contains 14 residues. V shed 6 bases and J 5 bases; nucleotides not matched to a gene: 8. CDR3 in DNA: TGCAGCGTCAAGACAGGGGGCCGGATAGATACGCAGTATTTT. Translating it yields CSVKTGGRIDTQYF.

This clonotype was counted only a few times. V usage is TRBV10-1 and J usage is TRBJ2-5; 8 positions match TRBD2. Germline V lookup: CDR1 WNHNN, CDR2 SYGVQD (reference sequence). There are 13 residues in the CDR3. J gave up 4 bases and V 2 bases, and 0 bases lay outside the gene matches. The CDR3 nucleotides read TGCGCCAGCAGTGAGGCGGGGGGAGAGACCCAGTACTTC. This sequence encodes CASSEAGGETQYF.

The chain is built from TRBV24-1 and TRBJ2-5; a possible D gene is TRBD2 (5 bases). CDR3 length: 14 amino acids. Between the trimmed V and J ends, which lost 2 bases and 5 bases, there was a span of 11 bases. The germline V gene has CDR1 KGHDR and CDR2 SFDVKD. CDR3 loop: CATSDSRTLETQYF. The CDR3 DNA reads as TGTGCCACCAGTGATTCCCGGACTCTGGAGACCCAGTACTTC.

The chain joins TRBV7-9 to TRBJ1-1; D might be TRBD1 (5 bases). Trimming took 4 bases from V and 3 from J, leaving 6 bases between them. Germline lookup yields CDR1 SEHNR and CDR2 FQNEAQ (reference sequence). The CDR3 spans 12 residues. DNA for the CDR3: TGTGCCAGCAGCTCACAGGACACTGAAGCTTTCTTT. Its protein product is CASSSQDTEAFF. Using reference TRBV7-9 and TRBJ1-1 for the parts outside the CDR3, the full variable domain is DTGVSQNPRHKITKRGQNVTFRCDPISEHNRLYWYRQTLGQGPEFLTYFQNEAQLEKSRLLSDRFSAERPKGSFSTLEIQRTEQGDSAMYLCASSSQDTEAFFGQGTRLTVV.

This clonotype occurred a few times. The chain carries TRBV3-1 and TRBJ2-7; D possibly corresponds to TRBD1 (6 bases). The CDR3 is made up of 14 amino acids. The V gene lost 1 base and the J gene lost 5 bases, with 12 bases spanning the gap. Germline V CDR1 and CDR2: LGHDT, YNNKEL (reference sequence). The CDR3 loop is CASSQAGAQNEQYF. The CDR3 nucleotides read TGTGCCAGCAGCCAAGCAGGGGCGCAGAACGAGCAGTACTTC.

The chain is built from TRBV6-1 and TRBJ2-5, with 7 bases lining up with TRBD1. Trimming at V came to 6 bases and at J to 1 base, leaving 8 bases not matched to a gene. Germline lookup yields CDR1 MNHNS and CDR2 SASEGT. The CDR3 consists of 15 residues. CDR3 DNA: TGTGCCAGCAGGTCCGGGACAGTATTCCAAGAGACCCAGTACTTC. This gives the protein CASRSGTVFQETQYF.

The chain combines TRBV20-1 with TRBJ2-5; 8 nucleotides align to TRBD1. Germline CDR1 is DFQATT and CDR2 is SNEGSKA (reference sequence). The CDR3 length is 14 residues. V trimming: 4 bases; J trimming: 1 base; junction bases outside the gene matches: 5. The CDR3 loop reads CSATVRGLQETQYF. In DNA form, the CDR3 reads TGCAGTGCTACAGTCAGGGGGCTCCAAGAGACCCAGTACTTC.

This clonotype has more than one count but fewer than ten. The chain joins TRBV11-2 to TRBJ2-1; 10 bases agree with TRBD2. Germline V gives CDR1 SGHAT, CDR2 FQNNGV. This CDR3 spans 19 amino acids. Germline trimming cut 0 bases from V and 2 bases from J; bases unmatched to any gene: 10. CDR3 nucleotide sequence: TGTGCCAGCAGCTTAGAACTAGCGGGGTGGCGAGGGACCTACAATGAGCAGTTCTTC. It yields the protein CASSLELAGWRGTYNEQFF.

This clonotype was counted many times. The V and J genes are TRBV12-3 or TRBV12-4 and TRBJ2-7, with 7 bases matching TRBD2. After removal of 4 bases from V and 3 bases from J, the junction contained 3 bases not matched to a gene. The CDR3 totals 13 residues. The CDR3 DNA reads as TGTGCCAGCAGTTCGACTAGCAGCTACGAGCAGTACTTC. Protein product: CASSSTSSYEQYF.

This clonotype has a count of ten or more. The J gene is TRBJ1-1, the V gene TRBV20-1; no reliable D call. The CDR3 consists of 12 residues. V lost 4 bases, J lost 1 base, and 7 bases lay in between. The germline CDR1 and CDR2 sequences are DFQATT and SNEGSKA (reference sequence). This chain's CDR3 is CSANIPNTEAFF. The CDR3 region has the DNA TGCAGTGCTAACATACCGAACACTGAAGCTTTCTTT.

The chain employs TRBV3-1 and TRBJ2-3, with a weak D call TRBD1 (5 bases). Germline CDR1 LGHDT, CDR2 YNNKEL (reference sequence). CDR3 length: 15 residues. Trimming removed 5 bases at V and 5 bases at J, with 17 bases between. In DNA, the CDR3 is TGTGCCAGCAGCTCTGGGGCTTCGACCCGAGATACGCAGTATTTT. This gives the protein CASSSGASTRDTQYF.

This clonotype came up a few times. The chain recombines TRBV4-2 with TRBJ2-5; tentative D call: TRBD1 (6 bases). CDR1 is LGHNA, CDR2 YNFKEQ, per germline. The CDR3 totals 15 residues. Trimming took 1 base from V and 4 from J, leaving 13 bases between them. CDR3 protein: CASSQGHREGETQYF. Here the CDR3 DNA reads TGTGCCAGCAGCCAAGGCCACAGGGAAGGAGAGACCCAGTACTTC.

This clonotype was counted between two and nine times. The V gene is TRBV7-7, the J gene TRBJ2-5; TRBD2 matches at 11 bases. Germline values: CDR1 SSHAT, CDR2 FNYEAQ (reference sequence). V was pared by 4 bases and J by 2 bases, with 6 bases of the junction left unmatched. This CDR3 is built from 16 residues. The CDR3 protein is CASSSLAGGFQETQYF. CDR3 in DNA: TGTGCCAGCAGCTCATTAGCGGGAGGGTTTCAAGAGACCCAGTACTTC.

This clonotype was picked up many times. The V gene is TRBV5-1, the J gene TRBJ2-7; 12 positions agree with TRBD1. The CDR3 runs to 15 residues. V shed 1 base, J shed 5 bases, and the junction held 4 bases outside the gene matches. CDR1 is SGHRS and CDR2 is YFSETQ in the germline V gene. CDR3 sequence: CASSLRGQGANEQYF. The CDR3 nucleotides read TGCGCCAGCAGCTTGAGGGGACAGGGGGCGAACGAGCAGTACTTC.

The gene calls are TRBV6-1 and TRBJ2-7, with D maybe TRBD1 (6 bases). This CDR3 comprises 14 residues. V was shortened by 6 bases and J by 3 bases, with 15 bases between the two germline ends. Germline CDR1 MNHNS, CDR2 SASEGT. The CDR3 reads CASSQGQEFYEQYF. The CDR3 bases are TGTGCCAGCAGCCAGGGACAAGAGTTCTACGAGCAGTACTTC.